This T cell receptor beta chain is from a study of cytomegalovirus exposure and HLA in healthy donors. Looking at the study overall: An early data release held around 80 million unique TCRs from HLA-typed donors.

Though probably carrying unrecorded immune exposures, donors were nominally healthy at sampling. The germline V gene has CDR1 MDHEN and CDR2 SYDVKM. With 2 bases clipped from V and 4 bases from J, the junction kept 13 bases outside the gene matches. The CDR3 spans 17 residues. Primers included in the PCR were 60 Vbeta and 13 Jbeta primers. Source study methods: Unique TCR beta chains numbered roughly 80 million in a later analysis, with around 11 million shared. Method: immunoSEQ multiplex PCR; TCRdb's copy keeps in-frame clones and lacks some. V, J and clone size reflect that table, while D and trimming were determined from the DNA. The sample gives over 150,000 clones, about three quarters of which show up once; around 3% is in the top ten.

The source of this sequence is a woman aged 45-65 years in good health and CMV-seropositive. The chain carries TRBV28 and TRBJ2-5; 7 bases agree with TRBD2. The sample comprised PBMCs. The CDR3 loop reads CASSLLSSLAVRETQYF. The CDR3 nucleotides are TGTGCCAGCAGTTTACTCTCTTCCCTAGCGGTTCGAGAGACCCAGTACTTC. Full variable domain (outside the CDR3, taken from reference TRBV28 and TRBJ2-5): DVKVTQSSRYLVKRTGEKVFLECVQDMDHENMFWYRQDPGLGLRLIYFSYDVKMKEKGDIPEGYSVSREKKERFSLILESASTNQTSMYLCASSLLSSLAVRETQYFGPGTRLLVL.